Listed below are T cell receptor beta chains from one sample, sequenced in a study of cytomegalovirus exposure and HLA in healthy donors. Sequenced by immunoSEQ multiplex PCR; TCRdb stores in-frame clones only, minus some. The sample holds 120,000 to 150,000 clones, roughly 64% seen once. The material sequenced was PBMCs. These TCRs come from a woman between 25 and 40 years old in good health and CMV-seropositive. The CDR3 runs from the conserved cysteine through the conserved F or W.

j_call	v_call	cdr3_length	cdr3_aa
TRBJ1-2	TRBV5-5	15	CASSLGVAGNYGYTF
TRBJ1-2	TRBV6-1	13	CAIRPGTRPGYTF
TRBJ2-1	TRBV6-5	14	CASSEWSSFNEQFF
TRBJ1-1	TRBV5-1	14	CASSTQGANTEAFF
TRBJ1-2	TRBV28	14	CASSGGAGNYGYTF
TRBJ1-4	TRBV2	14	CASSVGRTNEKLFF
TRBJ1-2	TRBV25-1	14	CATRWTGSYYGYTF
TRBJ2-5	TRBV10-1	16	CASSESGLETAGTQYF
TRBJ2-3	TRBV7-6	15	CASRLGTGNTDTQYF
TRBJ2-5	TRBV5-1	14	CASSLGVTDGAQYF
TRBJ2-7	TRBV29-1	13	CSVPGTGPYEQYF
TRBJ2-7	TRBV7-8	14	CASSLYRESYEQYF
TRBJ1-2	TRBV5-6	14	CASSLGTGGHGYTF
TRBJ2-7	TRBV27	12	CASSTPGYEQYF
TRBJ2-7	TRBV19	13	CASSMDSSYEQYF
TRBJ1-1	TRBV29-1	13	CSATGTGETLAFF
TRBJ2-5	TRBV18	14	CASSPMGIQETQYF
TRBJ1-1	TRBV11-2	15	CASSRPGGDNTEAFF
-	TRBV2	16	CASSASLAVTQYEQYF
TRBJ1-1	TRBV6-1	16	CASSAQQGAAIQGAFF
TRBJ2-2	TRBV27	14	CASRVSLDTGELFF
TRBJ1-1	TRBV6-1	13	CASWAGMNTEAFF
TRBJ1-1	TRBV10-1	11	CASSEGQQAFF
TRBJ1-2	TRBV5-1	15	CASSLADTPGYGYTF
TRBJ1-6	TRBV7-2	14	CASSLGAWDSPLHF
TRBJ1-6	TRBV5-5	20	CASSLARGTGMSSYNSPLHF
TRBJ1-1	TRBV5-1	15	CASSLGSAGIGEAFF
TRBJ2-3	TRBV5-1	15	CASSSSGLRTDTQYF
TRBJ2-3	TRBV5-1	14	CASSLWTGQDTQYF
TRBJ2-1	TRBV29-1	14	CSVKRLAGVHEQFF
-	TRBV7-9	14	CASSLAGVRYEQYF
TRBJ1-6	TRBV27	16	CASSRRLPHSNSPLHF
TRBJ1-2	TRBV30	14	CASTTTGGHYGYTF
TRBJ2-7	TRBV6-1	20	CASSEGLRDRASTSSYEQYF
TRBJ1-4	TRBV30	13	CAWSRGLGEKLFF
TRBJ1-1	TRBV6-4	14	CASRTDRLNTEAFF
TRBJ2-1	TRBV7-7	15	CASSPGQGSYNEQFF
TRBJ2-3	TRBV4-2	17	CASSQDPSGGSTDTQYF
TRBJ2-7	TRBV5-1	14	CASSSGQINYEQYF
TRBJ2-3	TRBV11-2	15	CASSLEAGGLSTQYF